This T cell receptor (beta chain) was observed in a study of T cell responses to AZD1222 COVID-19 vaccine. This CDR3 comprises 14 residues. Germline assignment: CDR1 SGHAT and CDR2 FQDESV (reference sequence). Trimming left V 2 bases short and J 0 bases short, with 6 bases between. Clones were read by immunoSEQ multiplex PCR, and TCRdb kept only the in-frame ones, dropping some. The table shows 100,000 to 150,000 clones, with roughly 88% occurring only once. This receptor was identified in an adult who received the AZD1222 COVID-19 vaccine. Sequenced here: peripheral blood, sampled 28 days after the second AZD1222 dose. V and J are TRBV11-1 and TRBJ2-3; D is unresolved. This chain's CDR3 is CASSLMGSTDTQYF. CDR3 coding DNA: TGTGCCAGCAGCTTAATGGGCAGCACAGATACGCAGTATTTT. Together with reference TRBV11-1 and TRBJ2-3, the CDR3 gives the full variable domain: EAEVAQSPRYKITEKSQAVAFWCDPISGHATLYWYRQILGQGPELLVQFQDESVVDDSQLPKDRFSAERLKGVDSTLKIQPAELGDSAMYLCASSLMGSTDTQYFGPGTRLTVL.